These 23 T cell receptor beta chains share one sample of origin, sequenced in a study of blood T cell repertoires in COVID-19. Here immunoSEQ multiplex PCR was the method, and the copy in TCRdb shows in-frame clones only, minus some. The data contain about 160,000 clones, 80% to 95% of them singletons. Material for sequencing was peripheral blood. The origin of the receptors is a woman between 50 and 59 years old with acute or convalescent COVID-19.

DNA for the CDR3: TGTGCCAGCAGTGAATCAGGCAGGGGAGCTCAGCCCCAGCATTTT. Its translation: CASSESGRGAQPQHF. The rearrangement joins TRBV25-1 to TRBJ1-5, with TRBD1 as a possible D gene (6 bases). Germline loops: CDR1 MGHDK, CDR2 SYGVNS. CDR3 length: 15 amino acids. Trimming took 1 base from V and 6 from J, leaving 13 bases between them. Combining the CDR3 with reference TRBV25-1 and TRBJ1-5 gives the whole variable domain EADIYQTPRYLVIGTGKKITLECSQTMGHDKMYWYQQDPGMELHLIHYSYGVNSTEKGDLSSESTVSRIRTEHFPLTLESARPSHTSQYLCASSESGRGAQPQHFGDGTRLSIL.

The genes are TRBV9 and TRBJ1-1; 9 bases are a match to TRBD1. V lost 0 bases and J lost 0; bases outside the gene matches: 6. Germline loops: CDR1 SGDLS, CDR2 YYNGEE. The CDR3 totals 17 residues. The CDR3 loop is CASSVVGQGYMNTEAFF. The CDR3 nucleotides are TGTGCCAGCAGCGTAGTGGGACAGGGCTACATGAACACTGAAGCTTTCTTT.

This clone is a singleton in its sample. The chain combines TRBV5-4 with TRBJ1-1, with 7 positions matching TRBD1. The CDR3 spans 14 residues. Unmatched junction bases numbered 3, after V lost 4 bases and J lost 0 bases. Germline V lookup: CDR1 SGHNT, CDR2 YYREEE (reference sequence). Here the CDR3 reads CASSPTGVNTEAFF. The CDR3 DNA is TGTGCCAGCAGCCCTACAGGGGTGAACACTGAAGCTTTCTTT.

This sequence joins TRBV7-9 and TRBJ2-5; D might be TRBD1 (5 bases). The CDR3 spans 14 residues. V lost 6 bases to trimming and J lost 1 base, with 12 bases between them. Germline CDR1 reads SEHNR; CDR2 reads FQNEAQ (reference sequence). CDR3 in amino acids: CASSPGLIQETQYF. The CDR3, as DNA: TGTGCCAGCAGTCCAGGGTTGATCCAAGAGACCCAGTACTTC. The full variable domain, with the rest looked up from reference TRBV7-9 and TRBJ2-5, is DTGVSQNPRHKITKRGQNVTFRCDPISEHNRLYWYRQTLGQGPEFLTYFQNEAQLEKSRLLSDRFSAERPKGSFSTLEIQRTEQGDSAMYLCASSPGLIQETQYFGPGTRLLVL.

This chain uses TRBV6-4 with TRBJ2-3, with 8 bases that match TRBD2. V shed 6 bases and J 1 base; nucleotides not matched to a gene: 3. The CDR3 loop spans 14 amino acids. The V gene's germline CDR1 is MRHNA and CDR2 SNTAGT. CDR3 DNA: TGTGCCAGCAGCCCCGGGAGGGGCACAGATACGCAGTATTTT. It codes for CASSPGRGTDTQYF.

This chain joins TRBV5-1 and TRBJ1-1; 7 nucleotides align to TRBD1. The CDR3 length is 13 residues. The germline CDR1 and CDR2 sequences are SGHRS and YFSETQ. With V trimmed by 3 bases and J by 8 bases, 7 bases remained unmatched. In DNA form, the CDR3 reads TGCGCCAGCAGCTCCAGACAGGGTTTGGAAGCTTTCTTT. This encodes CASSSRQGLEAFF.

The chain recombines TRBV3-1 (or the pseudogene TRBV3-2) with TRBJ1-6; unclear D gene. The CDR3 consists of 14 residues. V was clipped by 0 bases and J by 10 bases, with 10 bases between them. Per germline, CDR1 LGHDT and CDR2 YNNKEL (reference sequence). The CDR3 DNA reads TGTGCCAGCAGCCAAGAAGGTGGGGAGTCACCCCTCCACTTT. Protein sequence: CASSQEGGESPLHF.

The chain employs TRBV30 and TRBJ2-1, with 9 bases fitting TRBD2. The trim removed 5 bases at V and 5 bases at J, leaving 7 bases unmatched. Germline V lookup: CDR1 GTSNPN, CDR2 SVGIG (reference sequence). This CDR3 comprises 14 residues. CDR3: CAWDLAGVNNEQFF. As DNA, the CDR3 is TGTGCCTGGGACTTAGCGGGAGTTAACAATGAGCAGTTCTTC.

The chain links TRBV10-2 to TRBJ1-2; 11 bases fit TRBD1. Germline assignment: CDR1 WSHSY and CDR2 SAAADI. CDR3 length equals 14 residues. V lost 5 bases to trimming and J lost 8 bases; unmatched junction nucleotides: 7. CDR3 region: CASSQDRGLQGYTF. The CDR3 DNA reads TGCGCCAGCAGTCAGGACAGGGGGCTTCAGGGCTACACCTTC.

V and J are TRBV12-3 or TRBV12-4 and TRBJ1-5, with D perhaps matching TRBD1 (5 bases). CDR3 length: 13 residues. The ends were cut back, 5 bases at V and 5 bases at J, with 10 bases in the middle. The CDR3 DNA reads TGTGCCAGCAGTCAGGGAAGGGATCAGCCCCAGCATTTT. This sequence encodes CASSQGRDQPQHF.

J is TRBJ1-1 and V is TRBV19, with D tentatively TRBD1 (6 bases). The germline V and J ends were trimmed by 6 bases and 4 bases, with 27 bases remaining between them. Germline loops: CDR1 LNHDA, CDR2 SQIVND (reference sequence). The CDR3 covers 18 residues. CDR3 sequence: CASSIPNPYRVGGTEAFF. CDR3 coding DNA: TGTGCCAGTAGCATCCCGAACCCTTACAGGGTCGGAGGCACTGAAGCTTTCTTT.

The CDR3 reads CASSLVGSSYTF. The CDR3, as DNA: TGTGCCAGCAGCTTAGTCGGGTCAAGCTACACCTTC. This chain links TRBV7-9 with TRBJ1-2, with D hard to call. In germline, CDR1 is SEHNR, CDR2 FQNEAQ (reference sequence). CDR3 length: 12 residues. Trimming removed 1 base from V and 9 bases from J, with 9 bases in between.

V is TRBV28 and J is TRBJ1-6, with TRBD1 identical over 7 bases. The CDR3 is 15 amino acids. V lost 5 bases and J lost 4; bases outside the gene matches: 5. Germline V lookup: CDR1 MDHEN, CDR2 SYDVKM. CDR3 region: CASSAPGGYNSPLHF. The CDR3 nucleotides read TGTGCCAGCAGTGCACCAGGGGGGTATAATTCACCCCTCCACTTT.

CDR3 amino acids: CASKQGAGNTIYF. The CDR3, as DNA: TGTGCCAGCAAACAGGGGGCTGGAAACACCATATATTTT. This sequence joins TRBV7-9 and TRBJ1-3; 8 nucleotides match TRBD1. CDR3 length equals 13 residues. V lost 7 bases, J lost 2 bases, and 1 base stayed unmatched. Germline loops: CDR1 SEHNR, CDR2 FQNEAQ (reference sequence).

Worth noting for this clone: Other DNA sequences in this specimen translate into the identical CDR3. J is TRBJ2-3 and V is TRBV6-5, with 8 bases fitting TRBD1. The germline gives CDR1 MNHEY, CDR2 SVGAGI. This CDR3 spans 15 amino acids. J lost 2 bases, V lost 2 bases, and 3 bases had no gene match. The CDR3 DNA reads TGTGCCAGCAGTTACGGACAGGGCCTCACAGATACGCAGTATTTT. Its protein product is CASSYGQGLTDTQYF.

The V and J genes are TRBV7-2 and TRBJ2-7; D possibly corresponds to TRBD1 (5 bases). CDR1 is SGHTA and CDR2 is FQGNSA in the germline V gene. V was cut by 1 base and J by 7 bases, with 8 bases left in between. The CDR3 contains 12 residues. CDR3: CASSLDPGEQYF. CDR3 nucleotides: TGTGCCAGCAGCTTAGATCCAGGGGAGCAGTACTTC.

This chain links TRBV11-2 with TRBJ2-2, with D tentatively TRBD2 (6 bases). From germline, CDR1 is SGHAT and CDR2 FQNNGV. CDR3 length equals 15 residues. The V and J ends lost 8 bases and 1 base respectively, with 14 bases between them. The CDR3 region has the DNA TGTGCCAGCGGAAAGGAGGGCGTGAACACCGGGGAGCTGTTTTTT. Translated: CASGKEGVNTGELFF.

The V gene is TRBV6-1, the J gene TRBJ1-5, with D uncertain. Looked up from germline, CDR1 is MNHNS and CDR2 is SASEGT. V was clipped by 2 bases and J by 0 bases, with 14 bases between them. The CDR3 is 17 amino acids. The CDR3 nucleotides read TGTGCCAGCAGTGAAAACATCCTGAGGTATAGCAATCAGCCCCAGCATTTT. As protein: CASSENILRYSNQPQHF.

The CDR3 coding sequence is TGTGCCAGCAGCTTAGCGGGACAGAACTATGGCTACACCTTC. This translates into CASSLAGQNYGYTF. The genes are TRBV7-2 and TRBJ1-2, with 7 bases matching TRBD1. Trimming took 0 bases from V and 2 from J; bases not matched to a gene: 0. The germline gives CDR1 SGHTA, CDR2 FQGNSA. The CDR3 loop spans 14 amino acids.

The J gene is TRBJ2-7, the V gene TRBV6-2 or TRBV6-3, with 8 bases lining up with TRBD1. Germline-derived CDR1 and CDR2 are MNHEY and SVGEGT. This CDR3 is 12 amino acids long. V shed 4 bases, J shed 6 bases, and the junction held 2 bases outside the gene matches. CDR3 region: CASSFDRGEQYF. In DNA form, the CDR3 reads TGTGCCAGCAGTTTCGACAGGGGCGAGCAGTACTTC.

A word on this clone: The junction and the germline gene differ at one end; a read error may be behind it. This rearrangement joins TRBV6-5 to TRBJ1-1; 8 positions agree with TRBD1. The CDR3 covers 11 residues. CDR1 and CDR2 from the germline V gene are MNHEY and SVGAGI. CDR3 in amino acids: CRTGRDTEAFF. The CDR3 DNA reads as TGCCGGACAGGGAGAGACACTGAAGCTTTCTTT.

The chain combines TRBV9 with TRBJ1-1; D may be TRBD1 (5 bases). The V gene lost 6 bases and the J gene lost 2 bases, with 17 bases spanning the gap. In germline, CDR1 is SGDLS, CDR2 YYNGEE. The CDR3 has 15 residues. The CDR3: CASTTDTGFNTEAFF. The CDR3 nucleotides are TGTGCCAGCACTACCGATACAGGATTTAACACTGAAGCTTTCTTT. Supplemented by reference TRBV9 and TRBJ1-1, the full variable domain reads DSGVTQTPKHLITATGQRVTLRCSPRSGDLSVYWYQQSLDQGLQFLIQYYNGEERAKGNILERFSAQQFPDLHSELNLSSLELGDSALYFCASTTDTGFNTEAFFGQGTRLTVV.

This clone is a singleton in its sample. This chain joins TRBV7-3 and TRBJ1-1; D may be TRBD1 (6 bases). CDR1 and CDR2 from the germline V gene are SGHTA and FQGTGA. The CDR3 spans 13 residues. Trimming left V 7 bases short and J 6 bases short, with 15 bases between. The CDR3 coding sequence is TGTGCCAGCACCTCAACGTCAGGGGCTGAAGCTTTCTTT. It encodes CASTSTSGAEAFF.